The TCR beta chain under discussion was sequenced for a study of memory CD4+ T cells and cytomegalovirus serostatus. The protocol was immunoSEQ multiplex PCR, while the TCRdb copy is restricted to in-frame clones and leaves out a portion. The sample includes about 56,000 clones, 82% seen only once; the top ten take roughly 0.4%. Single viable CD3+CD4+CD8-CD45RO+ cells were sorted as the memory CD4+ T cells. The germline V and J ends were trimmed by 3 bases and 7 bases, with 10 bases remaining between them. This CDR3 has 12 residues. Germline V gene data show CDR1 as MDHEN and CDR2 as SYDVKM. The receptor's source is an adult in good health and CMV-seronegative. The sequenced material came from memory CD4+ T cells from blood. This chain uses TRBV28 with TRBJ2-7; no definite D call. For the CDR3, the DNA is TGTGCCAGCAGTTTGAATTTAATTGAGCAGTACTTC. As protein: CASSLNLIEQYF.